These 23 T cell receptor beta chains were sequenced from one sample in a study of T-cell memory formation after mild COVID-19. TCRdb re-called the 5' RACE reads with MiXCR, one entry per CDR3 protein. The sample records hundreds of thousands of distinct CDR3 sequences, around 15% being singletons. Sequences were obtained from PBMCs or a T cell subset sorted from them (not recorded which). These receptors all come from a man aged 18 to 29 who had mild COVID-19 (a few samples of this study predate the infection). Cell type and time point are not known.

This clonotype was observed a few times. This chain connects TRBV5-1 to TRBJ2-2, with 10 nucleotides matching TRBD2. The CDR3 spans 18 residues. Per the germline V gene, CDR1 is SGHRS and CDR2 is YFSETQ. Trimming cost V 0 bases and J 4 bases; bases outside gene matches: 9. The CDR3 protein is CASSLGILAGDSTGELFF. DNA of the CDR3: TGCGCCAGCAGCTTGGGAATCCTAGCGGGGGACTCCACCGGGGAGCTGTTTTTT.

This chain joins TRBV6-5 and TRBJ2-5, with 8 bases that match TRBD1. The CDR3 loop spans 17 amino acids. Per germline, CDR1 MNHEY and CDR2 SVGAGI. Losses at the gene ends were 7 bases for V and 1 base for J; bases not matched to a gene: 14. CDR3 sequence (DNA): TGTGCCAGCAAACCGACAGGGGTTTGGGGCGGCCAAGAGACCCAGTACTTC. Its translation: CASKPTGVWGGQETQYF.

There are a few counts of this clonotype. The CDR3 loop is CASSLKVGPSYNEQFF. The CDR3 bases are TGTGCCAGCAGTTTGAAAGTGGGTCCCTCCTACAATGAGCAGTTCTTC. The chain combines TRBV12-3 or TRBV12-4 with TRBJ2-1; D uncertain. The CDR3 runs to 16 residues. V was trimmed by 3 bases and J by 0 bases, leaving 12 bases between them.

At least ten counts were recorded for this clonotype. This chain uses TRBV6-2 or TRBV6-3 with TRBJ1-2; no definite D call. Trimming removed 5 bases from V and 4 bases from J, with 17 bases in between. CDR3 size: 15 residues. Per the germline V gene, CDR1 is MNHEY and CDR2 is SVGEGT. The CDR3 sequence: CASSHPQWETYGYTF. CDR3 in DNA: TGTGCCAGCAGTCACCCCCAGTGGGAAACCTATGGCTACACCTTC.

This clonotype was found once. The chain links TRBV7-6 to TRBJ2-3, with TRBD2 identical over 7 bases. CDR1 SGHVS and CDR2 FNYEAQ come from the germline V gene. CDR3 length: 15 residues. Trimming cost V 4 bases and J 4 bases; bases outside gene matches: 8. The CDR3 here is CASSSLPGGADTQYF. The CDR3 nucleotides are TGTGCCAGCAGCTCCCTCCCGGGGGGAGCAGATACGCAGTATTTT.

This clonotype was seen only a few times. This chain uses TRBV5-1 with TRBJ2-5; D is possibly TRBD1 or TRBD2 (5 bases each). Between the trimmed V and J ends, which lost 4 bases and 5 bases, there was a span of 15 bases. Germline V gene sequence: CDR1 SGHRS, CDR2 YFSETQ. The CDR3 has 14 amino acids. The CDR3 coding sequence is TGCGCCAGCAGCCAGGGACCCTCCGATGAGACCCAGTACTTC. As protein: CASSQGPSDETQYF.

This clonotype occurred many times. This rearrangement joins TRBV7-2 to TRBJ1-6, with a weak D call TRBD1 (6 bases). The CDR3 consists of 16 residues. V was pared by 5 bases and J by 7 bases, with 18 bases between. Germline CDR1 reads SGHTA; CDR2 reads FQGNSA. The CDR3 loop reads CASSPRSRGDNSPLHF. CDR3 coding DNA: TGTGCCAGCAGCCCCCGCTCGAGGGGGGACAATTCACCCCTCCACTTT.

This clonotype was seen a few times. The V and J genes are TRBV6-1 and TRBJ2-5; 8 bases fit TRBD1. After removal of 5 bases from V and 4 bases from J, the junction contained 21 bases not matched to a gene. Germline CDR1 and CDR2: MNHNS and SASEGT. This CDR3 has 19 residues. The CDR3: CASSPEIPGQGMARETQYF. Here the CDR3 DNA reads TGTGCCAGCAGTCCCGAAATACCCGGACAGGGAATGGCTAGAGAGACCCAGTACTTC.

The count of this clonotype is one. The chain couples TRBV20-1 to TRBJ2-3; no clear D gene. Germline values: CDR1 DFQATT, CDR2 SNEGSKA (reference sequence). This CDR3 has 13 residues. V lost 7 bases, J lost 5 bases, and 16 bases lay in between. The CDR3 bases are TGCAGTGTCTCGTACGGGCACCAAGATACGCAGTATTTT. Translating it yields CSVSYGHQDTQYF.

This clonotype occurred many times. This chain links TRBV18 with TRBJ1-4; D not resolved. The germline V and J ends were trimmed by 5 bases and 8 bases, with 12 bases remaining between them. Per the germline V gene, CDR1 is KGHSH and CDR2 is LQKENI. The CDR3 totals 13 residues. The CDR3 reads CASSKRGYEKLFF. The CDR3 DNA sequence: TGTGCCAGCTCAAAAAGAGGGTACGAAAAACTGTTTTTT.

In its sample, this clonotype was seen a few times. This chain connects TRBV6-2 or TRBV6-3 to TRBJ1-1; TRBD1 aligns across 7 bases. This CDR3 comprises 13 residues. V gave up 4 bases and J gave up 3 bases; unmatched junction bases: 2. Germline lookup yields CDR1 MNHEY and CDR2 SVGEGT. CDR3 in DNA: TGTGCCAGCAGTTTTGGGACAGACACTGAAGCTTTCTTT. It yields the protein CASSFGTDTEAFF.

This chain links TRBV10-3 with TRBJ2-3, with 9 nucleotides matching TRBD2. The V and J ends lost 5 bases and 7 bases, in that order; junction bases with no gene match: 10. The CDR3 extends over 15 amino acids. Germline V gives CDR1 ENHRY, CDR2 SYGVKD. The CDR3, as DNA: TGTGCCATCAGTTCTCTGGCGGGGGGGGCGAATACGCAGTATTTT. Protein: CAISSLAGGANTQYF.

This clonotype was detected a few times. The chain is built from TRBV10-3 and TRBJ2-3, with D perhaps matching TRBD1 or TRBD2 (7 bases each). The germline V and J ends were trimmed by 4 bases and 4 bases, with 18 bases remaining between them. The CDR3 has 16 residues. Germline CDR1 ENHRY, CDR2 SYGVKD. For the CDR3, the DNA is TGTGCCATCAGTGGTAGACCACAGGGGAGGGCAGATACGCAGTATTTT. Its translation is CAISGRPQGRADTQYF.

V usage is TRBV6-2 or TRBV6-3 and J usage is TRBJ1-2; 9 nucleotides agree with TRBD1. The CDR3 totals 14 residues. Germline V CDR1 and CDR2: MNHEY, SVGEGT. With 8 bases clipped from V and 4 bases from J, the junction kept 8 bases outside the gene matches. DNA of the CDR3: TGTGCCAGCGGGGACAGGGCGTATGGCTATGGCTACACCTTC. Its translation is CASGDRAYGYGYTF.

This clonotype was observed once. V usage is TRBV14 and J usage is TRBJ2-7; 8 nucleotides agree with TRBD1. With 6 bases clipped from V and 7 bases from J, the junction kept 8 bases outside the gene matches. Germline V gene sequence: CDR1 SGHDN, CDR2 FVKESK. The CDR3 extends over 13 amino acids. Here the CDR3 DNA reads TGTGCCAGCAGGAGGCAGGGGGCGAGGGAGCAGTACTTC. Its translation: CASRRQGAREQYF.

This clonotype showed up just a few times. The CDR3 nucleotides read TGCAGTGCTAGAGGAAGCGGGGGAATGGATACGCAGTATTTT. This gives the protein CSARGSGGMDTQYF. V usage is TRBV20-1 and J usage is TRBJ2-3; 8 bases agree with TRBD2. The CDR3 sequence is 14 residues long. The germline V gene encodes CDR1 DFQATT and CDR2 SNEGSKA (reference sequence). V was clipped by 1 base and J by 6 bases; unmatched bases: 6.

This chain joins TRBV5-1 and TRBJ2-5; 8 positions match TRBD2. The V gene's germline CDR1 is SGHRS and CDR2 YFSETQ. The CDR3 is 14 residues long. The ends lost 0 bases at V and 7 bases at J; junction bases unmatched: 5. The CDR3 reads CASSLDGLAGTQYF. For the CDR3, the DNA is TGCGCCAGCAGCTTGGATGGACTAGCTGGGACCCAGTACTTC. The variable domain in full, completed from reference TRBV5-1 and TRBJ2-5, reads KAGVTQTPRYLIKTRGQQVTLSCSPISGHRSVSWYQQTPGQGLQFLFEYFSETQRNKGNFPGRFSGRQFSNSRSEMNVSTLELGDSALYLCASSLDGLAGTQYFGPGTRLLVL.

This clonotype has only a few counts. The chain uses TRBV4-3 and TRBJ2-7, with D possibly being TRBD1 (6 bases). Germline-derived CDR1 and CDR2 are LGHNA and YSLEER. Trimming cost V 0 bases and J 5 bases, with 14 bases left between them. The CDR3 length is 15 residues. The CDR3 region is CASSQDYRDIHEQYF. The CDR3 DNA sequence: TGCGCCAGCAGCCAAGACTACCGGGACATCCACGAGCAGTACTTC.

The J gene is TRBJ2-5, the V gene TRBV7-6; D is possibly TRBD1 (6 bases). This CDR3 has 16 residues. Germline-derived CDR1 and CDR2 are SGHVS and FNYEAQ. V lost 2 bases and J 5 bases, leaving 18 bases between the germline ends. CDR3 residues: CASSLNLHRVDETQYF. DNA of the CDR3: TGTGCCAGCAGCTTAAATCTGCACAGGGTTGATGAGACCCAGTACTTC.

V gene TRBV11-2 combines with J gene TRBJ2-4; maybe TRBD2 (6 bases). V gave up 5 bases and J gave up 8 bases, with 16 bases separating them. In germline, CDR1 is SGHAT, CDR2 FQNNGV. CDR3 length equals 14 residues. The DNA for the CDR3 is TGTGCCAGCAGCCCACCAGGAGGGGCGGACATTCAGTACTTC. Translated: CASSPPGGADIQYF.

CDR3 amino acids: CSAQTGGGQPQHF. DNA for the CDR3: TGCAGCGCCCAGACAGGGGGAGGTCAGCCCCAGCATTTT. The chain has TRBV29-1 and TRBJ1-5; 9 bases align to TRBD1. After removal of 7 bases from V and 6 bases from J, the junction contained 7 bases not matched to a gene. This CDR3 spans 13 amino acids. Germline CDR1 SQVTM, CDR2 ANQGSEA.

This clonotype was counted between two and nine times. The chain uses TRBV28 and TRBJ1-2; 12 bases match TRBD1. Germline-derived CDR1 and CDR2 are MDHEN and SYDVKM. After removal of 2 bases from V and 7 bases from J, the junction contained 5 bases not matched to a gene. This CDR3 contains 15 residues. As DNA, the CDR3 is TGTGCCAGCAGTTTACCGGGACAGGGGGCGCGTGGCTACACCTTC. Translation gives CASSLPGQGARGYTF.

This clonotype was observed a handful of times. The chain couples TRBV13 to TRBJ2-5; D may be TRBD1 or TRBD2 (5 bases each). V was cut by 4 bases and J by 9 bases, with 18 bases left in between. The CDR3 spans 14 residues. Germline V lookup: CDR1 PRHDT, CDR2 FYEKMQ (reference sequence). CDR3 nucleotide sequence: TGTGCCAGCAGCTCCAGAGATCGGGGCCCAGCCCAGTACTTC. It translates to CASSSRDRGPAQYF. The variable domain in full, completed from reference TRBV13 and TRBJ2-5, reads AAGVIQSPRHLIKEKRETATLKCYPIPRHDTVYWYQQGPGQDPQFLISFYEKMQSDKGSIPDRFSAQQFSDYHSELNMSSLELGDSALYFCASSSRDRGPAQYFGPGTRLLVL.